This is a list of T cell receptor beta chains from one sample in a study of PD-1 blockade in classical Hodgkin lymphoma. Here immunoSEQ multiplex PCR was the method, and the copy in TCRdb shows in-frame clones only, minus some. Altogether 20,000 to 30,000 clones are present, about 70% being singletons, with the ten largest covering 3.3%. This specimen was peripheral blood mononuclear cells (PBMCs), taken at baseline. The receptors originated from a human donor with classical Hodgkin lymphoma. Each CDR3 is given with its conserved first and last residue. D genes are given only for firm matches. Expanded clones are given a class, and other clones once, few, many or no size at all.

once | TRBJ1-1 | TRBV29-1 | TRBD1 | TGCAGCGTTGTGGGGCAGGGGGCTTGGGGGACTGAAGCTTTCTTT | CSVVGQGAWGTEAFF
NA | TRBJ2-1 | TRBV2 | NA | TGTGCCAGCTGTTTGGAGGCGAGAAATGAGCAGTTCTTC | CASCLEARNEQFF
NA | TRBJ2-1 | TRBV7-2 | NA | TGTGCCAGCAGCTTCAGATCCAGCAGCTCCTACAATGAGCAGTTCTTC | CASSFRSSSSYNEQFF
NA | TRBJ1-1 | TRBV30 | NA | TGTGCCTGGAAAAGACAGGTGAACACTGAAGCTTTCTTT | CAWKRQVNTEAFF
NA | TRBJ1-5 | TRBV19 | TRBD1 | TGTGCCAGTAGCCTCCCTTCACCCTCAGGGGGTCAGCCCCAGCATTTT | CASSLPSPSGGQPQHF
few | TRBJ1-5 | TRBV13 | TRBD1 | TGTGCCAGCAGCTTAGGAGGGGGCTGGAGGCAGCCCCAGCATTTT | CASSLGGGWRQPQHF
NA | TRBJ2-3 | TRBV9 | NA | TGTGCCAGCAGCGTGTGGCACACAGATACGCAGTATTTT | CASSVWHTDTQYF
NA | TRBJ1-5 | TRBV6-5 | TRBD1 | TGTGCCAGCAGGATCGGGACAGATAGCAATCAGCCCCAGCATTTT | CASRIGTDSNQPQHF
NA | TRBJ1-5 | TRBV7-7 | NA | TGTGCTAGCAGCTCCCGCAGGGCCCCTTTTAGCAATCAGCCCCAGCATTTT | CASSSRRAPFSNQPQHF
NA | TRBJ2-1 | TRBV7-9 | NA | TGTGCCAGCAGCTTTGGGGCTCCCGGCGTTGGCTCCTACAATGAGCAGTTCTTC | CASSFGAPGVGSYNEQFF
NA | TRBJ2-7 | TRBV7-2 | NA | TGTGCCAGCAGCTTAAGTGACAACTCCTACGAGCAGTACTTC | CASSLSDNSYEQYF
NA | TRBJ2-5 | TRBV11-3 | TRBD1 | TGTGCCAGCAGCTTAATTGCAGGGGGTAGTGAGACCCAGTACTTC | CASSLIAGGSETQYF
NA | TRBJ1-2 | TRBV28 | NA | TGTGCCAGCATTGAGGGTGACTATGGCTACACCTTC | CASIEGDYGYTF
NA | TRBJ1-6 | TRBV4-2 | NA | TGTGCCAGCAGCCCGGCGTTGGGAAGGTCCGAGACCTATAATTCACCCCTCCACTTT | CASSPALGRSETYNSPLHF
NA | TRBJ1-2 | TRBV7-2 | NA | TGTGCCAGCAGCCCCGGGGGCGATCGGAGTGGCTACACCTTC | CASSPGGDRSGYTF